Listed below are T cell receptor beta chains from one sample, sequenced in a study of cytomegalovirus exposure and HLA in healthy donors. The repertoire was sequenced with immunoSEQ multiplex PCR; TCRdb's copy has only in-frame clones and lacks some. The sample totals 200,000 or so clones. Input material: PBMCs. The receptors derive from a girl aged 2 to 10 in good health and CMV-seropositive. CDR3s include the opening cysteine and the closing phenylalanine or tryptophan. The order of the fields is J gene, V gene, D gene, CDR3 protein, CDR3 DNA. A D gene is named only where the DNA matches it firmly.

TRBJ2-3,TRBV7-2,TRBD1,CASSPGQGDADTQYF,TGTGCCAGCAGCCCGGGACAGGGTGACGCTGATACGCAGTATTTT
TRBJ1-1,TRBV14,TRBD1,CASSQTGGRSFF,TGTGCCAGCAGCCAGACAGGGGGCCGGTCTTTCTTT
TRBJ2-6,TRBV10-3,NA,CATRTESSGANVPTF,TGTGCCACCCGGACGGAAAGCTCTGGGGCCAACGTCCCGACTTTC
TRBJ2-2,TRBV4-2,TRBD2,CASSPRLAGGTGELFF,TGTGCCAGCAGCCCGAGACTAGCGGGAGGCACCGGGGAGCTGTTTTTT
TRBJ1-2,TRBV10-3,NA,CAISESGHLPLTHGYTF,TGTGCCATCAGTGAATCGGGACACCTACCTCTAACCCATGGCTACACCTTC
TRBJ1-4,TRBV7-4,NA,CASPPLATQGEKLFF,TGTGCCAGTCCGCCCCTGGCGACACAGGGTGAAAAACTGTTTTTT
TRBJ2-7,TRBV7-9,NA,CASSWGDLEQYF,TGTGCCAGCAGCTGGGGGGACCTCGAGCAGTACTTC
TRBJ2-3,TRBV14,TRBD1,CASSQDRQLTDTQYF,TGTGCCAGCAGCCAGGACAGGCAACTCACAGATACGCAGTATTTT
TRBJ2-3,TRBV30,TRBD2,CAWSGWTSGRSDTQYF,TGTGCCTGGAGTGGATGGACTAGCGGGAGATCAGATACGCAGTATTTT
TRBJ2-7,TRBV28,TRBD2,CASRSSGGRAASYEQYF,TGTGCCAGCAGGTCCTCGGGCGGGAGGGCCGCGTCCTACGAGCAGTACTTC